Sequencing of this T cell receptor beta chain was carried out in a study of cytomegalovirus exposure and HLA in healthy donors. Study overall: In a later analysis, the 120 or so validation repertoires were reported to have used the same platform as the approximately 670 first-cohort repertoires. The study, taken as a whole, reports: TCR sequences were mostly rare, though some public TCRs occurred in many donors.

TCRdb's copy holds only in-frame clones and misses some; the assay was immunoSEQ multiplex PCR. The sample includes 150,000 to 160,000 clones, 75% to 90% of them seen just once. The germline V gene encodes CDR1 SGHDT and CDR2 YYEEEE. The V gene end was trimmed by 4 bases and the J gene end by 0 bases; junction bases not matched to a gene: 6. CDR3 length: 15 residues. As for this clone: Antigen unknown.

The specimen was PBMCs. This chain links TRBV5-6 with TRBJ2-7; TRBD1 agrees at 8 bases. This TCR was recovered from a man aged 18 to 30 in good health and CMV-seropositive. The CDR3 loop reads CASSPRQGFSYEQYF. The CDR3 DNA reads TGTGCCAGCAGCCCTAGACAGGGGTTCTCCTACGAGCAGTACTTC.